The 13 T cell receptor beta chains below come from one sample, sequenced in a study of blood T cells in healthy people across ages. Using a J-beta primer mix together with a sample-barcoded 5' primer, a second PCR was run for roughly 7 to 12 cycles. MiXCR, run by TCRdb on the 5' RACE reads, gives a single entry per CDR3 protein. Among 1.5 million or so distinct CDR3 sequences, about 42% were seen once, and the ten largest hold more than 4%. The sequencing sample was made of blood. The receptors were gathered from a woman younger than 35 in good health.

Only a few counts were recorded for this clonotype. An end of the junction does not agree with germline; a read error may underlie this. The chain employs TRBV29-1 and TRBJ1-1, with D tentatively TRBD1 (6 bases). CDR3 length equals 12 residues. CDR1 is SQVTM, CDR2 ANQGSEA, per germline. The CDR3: CSVEGGPPEAFF. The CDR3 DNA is TGCAGCGTCGAAGGGGGTCCCCCGGAAGCTTTCTTT.

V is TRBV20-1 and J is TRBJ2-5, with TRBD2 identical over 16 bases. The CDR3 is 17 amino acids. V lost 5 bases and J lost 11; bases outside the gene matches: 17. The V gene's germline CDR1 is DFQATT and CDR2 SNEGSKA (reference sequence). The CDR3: CSAPGLAGGQSWDEQYF. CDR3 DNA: TGCAGTGCTCCGGGACTAGCGGGGGGGCAATCCTGGGATGAGCAGTACTTC.

The CDR3 is CASSQDMGQGYEQFF. CDR3 in DNA: TGTGCCAGCAGCCAAGATATGGGACAGGGGTATGAGCAGTTCTTC. The chain employs TRBV3-1 and TRBJ2-1; 10 bases map to TRBD1. Germline-derived CDR1 and CDR2 are LGHDT and YNNKEL (reference sequence). V shed 0 bases and J 8 bases; nucleotides not matched to a gene: 4. The CDR3 contains 15 residues.

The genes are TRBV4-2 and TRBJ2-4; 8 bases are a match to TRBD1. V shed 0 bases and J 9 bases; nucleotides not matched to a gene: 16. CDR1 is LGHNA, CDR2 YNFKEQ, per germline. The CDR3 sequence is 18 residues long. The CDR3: CASSQETAGGIKRGIQYF. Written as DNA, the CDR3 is TGTGCCAGCAGCCAAGAGACGGCAGGGGGCATAAAAAGGGGCATTCAGTACTTC.

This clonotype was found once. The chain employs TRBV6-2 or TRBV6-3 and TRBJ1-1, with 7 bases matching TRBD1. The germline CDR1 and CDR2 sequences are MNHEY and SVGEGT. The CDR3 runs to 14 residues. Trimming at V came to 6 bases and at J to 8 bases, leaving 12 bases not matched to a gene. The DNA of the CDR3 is TGTGCCAGCAGATCTTTGAGGGGGCAGGCCGAAGCTTTCTTT. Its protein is CASRSLRGQAEAFF.

The CDR3 is CSARRTSGNSFYEQFF. DNA of the CDR3: TGCAGTGCTAGGAGGACTAGCGGGAACTCCTTCTACGAGCAGTTCTTC. This chain connects TRBV20-1 to TRBJ2-1, with 12 nucleotides matching TRBD2. After removal of 3 bases from V and 10 bases from J, the junction contained 13 bases not matched to a gene. The CDR3 extends over 16 amino acids. CDR1 is DFQATT and CDR2 is SNEGSKA in the germline V gene (reference sequence).

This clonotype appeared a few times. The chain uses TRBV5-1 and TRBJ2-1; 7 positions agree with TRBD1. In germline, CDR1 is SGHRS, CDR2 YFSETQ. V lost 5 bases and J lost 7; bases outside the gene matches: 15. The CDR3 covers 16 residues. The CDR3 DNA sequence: TGCGCCAGCAGGCAAAGACAGGGAGTCAGGCTTAATGAGCAGTTCTTC. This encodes CASRQRQGVRLNEQFF. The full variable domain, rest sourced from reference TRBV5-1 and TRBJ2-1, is KAGVTQTPRYLIKTRGQQVTLSCSPISGHRSVSWYQQTPGQGLQFLFEYFSETQRNKGNFPGRFSGRQFSNSRSEMNVSTLELGDSALYLCASRQRQGVRLNEQFFGPGTRLTVL.

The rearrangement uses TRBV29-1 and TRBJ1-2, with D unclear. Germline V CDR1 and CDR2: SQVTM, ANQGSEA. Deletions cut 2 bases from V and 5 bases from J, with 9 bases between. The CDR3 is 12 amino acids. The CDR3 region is CSVEKDTYGYTF. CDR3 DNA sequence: TGCAGCGTTGAAAAAGACACATATGGCTACACCTTC.

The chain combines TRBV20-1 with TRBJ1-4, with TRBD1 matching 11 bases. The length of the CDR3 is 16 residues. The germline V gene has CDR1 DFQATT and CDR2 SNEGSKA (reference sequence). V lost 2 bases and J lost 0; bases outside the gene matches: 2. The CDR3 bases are TGCAGTGCTAGACCGGGACAGGGGGCAACTAATGAAAAACTGTTTTTT. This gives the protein CSARPGQGATNEKLFF.

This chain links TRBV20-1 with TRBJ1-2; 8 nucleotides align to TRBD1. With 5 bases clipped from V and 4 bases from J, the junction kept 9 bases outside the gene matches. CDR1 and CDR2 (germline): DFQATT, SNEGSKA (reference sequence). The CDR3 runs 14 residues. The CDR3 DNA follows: TGCAGTGCTGATGTCCGGGACAGGCTCTATGGCTACACCTTC. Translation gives CSADVRDRLYGYTF.

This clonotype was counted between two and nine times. The CDR3 protein is CASSDSRAWIYGYTF. The CDR3, as DNA: TGTGCCAGCAGTGATTCGAGGGCGTGGATCTATGGCTACACCTTC. The chain combines TRBV25-1 with TRBJ1-2; D unclear. V gave up 3 bases and J gave up 4 bases, with 15 bases separating them. This CDR3 has 15 amino acids. The germline V gene has CDR1 MGHDK and CDR2 SYGVNS.

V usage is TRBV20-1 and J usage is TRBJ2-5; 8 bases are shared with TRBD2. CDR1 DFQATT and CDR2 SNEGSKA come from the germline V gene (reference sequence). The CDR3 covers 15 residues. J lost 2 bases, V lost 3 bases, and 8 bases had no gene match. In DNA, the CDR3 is TGCAGTGCTAGGTCGGGACTAGATATTCAAGAGACCCAGTACTTC. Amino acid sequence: CSARSGLDIQETQYF.

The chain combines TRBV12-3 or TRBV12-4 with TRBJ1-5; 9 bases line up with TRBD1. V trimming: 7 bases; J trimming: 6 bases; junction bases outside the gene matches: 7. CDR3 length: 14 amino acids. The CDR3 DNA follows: TGTGCCAGCACCATCACAGGGGGCGGTCAGCCCCAGCATTTT. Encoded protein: CASTITGGGQPQHF.